Below are 30 T cell receptor beta chains sequenced from a single sample in a study of PD-1 blockade in classical Hodgkin lymphoma. The protocol was immunoSEQ multiplex PCR, while the TCRdb copy is restricted to in-frame clones and leaves out a portion. This sample carries some 40,000 clones, 75% to 85% of them seen once, and the ten largest clones take approximately 9.9%. Each of the patients experienced relapse following autologous stem cell transplantation, and their brentuximab vedotin exposure differed. Specimen: peripheral blood mononuclear cells (PBMCs), collected at baseline. All receptors derive from a human donor with classical Hodgkin lymphoma.

The chain combines TRBV28 with TRBJ2-2, with D perhaps TRBD1 (5 bases). This CDR3 comprises 16 residues. The V end lost 2 bases, the J end lost 3 bases, and 13 bases lay between the germline ends. Germline loops: CDR1 MDHEN, CDR2 SYDVKM. CDR3 region: CASSLGNRRHTGELFF. The CDR3, as DNA: TGTGCCAGCAGTTTAGGGAACAGGCGACACACCGGGGAGCTGTTTTTT.

The genes are TRBV6-5 and TRBJ2-2; 7 positions agree with TRBD2. The germline gives CDR1 MNHEY, CDR2 SVGAGI. The CDR3 covers 14 residues. Losses at the gene ends were 6 bases for V and 4 bases for J; bases not matched to a gene: 5. The CDR3 sequence is CASSLSGITGELFF. In nucleotides, the CDR3 is TGTGCCAGCAGCTTAAGCGGGATCACCGGGGAGCTGTTTTTT.

The V and J genes are TRBV7-2 and TRBJ2-7; weak D call: TRBD2 (6 bases). This CDR3 contains 14 residues. V gave up 4 bases and J gave up 1 base, with 11 bases separating them. Germline CDR1 reads SGHTA; CDR2 reads FQGNSA. CDR3 loop: CASSSGLVSYEQYF. The CDR3 DNA follows: TGTGCCAGCAGCTCGGGACTTGTTTCCTACGAGCAGTACTTC.

V and J are TRBV9 and TRBJ2-1, with 8 bases aligning to TRBD2. Unmatched junction bases numbered 5, after V lost 3 bases and J lost 0 bases. Germline values: CDR1 SGDLS, CDR2 YYNGEE. This CDR3 has 16 residues. CDR3 bases: TGTGCCAGCAGCGATTTCCTAGCGGGCTCCTACAATGAGCAGTTCTTC. It codes for CASSDFLAGSYNEQFF.

This clone showed up just a few times. This chain joins TRBV7-9 and TRBJ2-1; the D is unclear. Trimming removed 5 bases at V and 8 bases at J, with 7 bases between. Germline V lookup: CDR1 SEHNR, CDR2 FQNEAQ (reference sequence). The CDR3 extends over 11 amino acids. CDR3 nucleotide sequence: TGTGCCAGCAGCCCCCGGCATGAGCAGTTCTTC. The encoded protein is CASSPRHEQFF.

The chain is built from TRBV5-6 and TRBJ2-7, with TRBD1 matching over 9 bases. Trimming at V came to 4 bases and at J to 4 bases, leaving 9 bases not matched to a gene. Germline assignment: CDR1 SGHDT and CDR2 YYEEEE. The CDR3 sequence is 15 residues long. Written as DNA, the CDR3 is TGTGCCAGCAGCACCCGGGACAGGGTGGTATACGAGCAGTACTTC. Protein sequence: CASSTRDRVVYEQYF.

This clone was seen only a few times. The rearrangement links TRBV7-9 to TRBJ1-5, with D uncertain. With 1 base removed from V and 5 bases from J, the gap between germline ends came to 6 bases. Germline V gene sequence: CDR1 SEHNR, CDR2 FQNEAQ (reference sequence). The length of the CDR3 is 13 residues. The CDR3 reads CASSLGGDQPQHF. The CDR3 DNA follows: TGTGCCAGCAGCTTAGGAGGAGATCAGCCCCAGCATTTT.

CDR3 sequence: CASNPGQGKKNIQYF. The CDR3 DNA reads TGTGCCAGCAACCCGGGACAGGGAAAGAAAAACATTCAGTACTTC. The gene calls are TRBV5-6 and TRBJ2-4; 9 positions match TRBD1. The CDR3 is 15 amino acids. The ends lost 6 bases at V and 4 bases at J; junction bases unmatched: 8. Germline CDR1 reads SGHDT; CDR2 reads YYEEEE.

The chain has TRBV13 and TRBJ2-4, with 7 bases identical to TRBD1. CDR1 and CDR2 (germline): PRHDT, FYEKMQ (reference sequence). The CDR3 loop spans 14 amino acids. Trimming took 5 bases from V and 7 from J; bases not matched to a gene: 8. Here the CDR3 DNA reads TGTGCCAGCAGCCCTCGGACAGGCGGGAACATTCAGTACTTC. It translates to CASSPRTGGNIQYF.

This clone was detected once. The chain couples TRBV10-3 to TRBJ2-5; a weak D match, TRBD1 (6 bases). Trimming took off 7 bases at V and 1 base at J, with 13 bases between the two ends. In germline, CDR1 is ENHRY, CDR2 SYGVKD. There are 14 residues in the CDR3. The DNA for the CDR3 is TGTGCCATCACGGGCTACAGGGCCCAAGAGACCCAGTACTTC. Amino acid sequence: CAITGYRAQETQYF.

This chain uses TRBV14 with TRBJ2-7, with 7 bases lining up with TRBD2. The CDR3 spans 15 residues. V lost 0 bases, J lost 5 bases, and 7 bases stayed unmatched. The germline gives CDR1 SGHDN, CDR2 FVKESK. The CDR3 protein is CASSQDLGRDDEQYF. CDR3 coding DNA: TGTGCCAGCAGCCAAGATCTAGGGAGGGACGACGAGCAGTACTTC.

Comments on this clone: Within the sample, other DNA sequences also encode this same CDR3. The rearrangement uses TRBV19 and TRBJ2-7; 10 bases line up with TRBD1. Germline assignment: CDR1 LNHDA and CDR2 SQIVND (reference sequence). With 6 bases clipped from V and 0 bases from J, the junction kept 5 bases outside the gene matches. This CDR3 has 15 amino acids. CDR3 protein: CASSRGQGFSYEQYF. CDR3 bases: TGTGCCAGTAGCAGGGGACAGGGGTTCTCCTACGAGCAGTACTTC.

The genes are TRBV14 and TRBJ2-1, with 9 bases lining up with TRBD2. V shed 3 bases, J shed 8 bases, and the junction held 14 bases outside the gene matches. Germline CDR1 reads SGHDN; CDR2 reads FVKESK. This CDR3 comprises 17 residues. The CDR3 region is CASSHPEKREAWDEQFF. DNA for the CDR3: TGTGCCAGCAGCCACCCAGAAAAGCGGGAGGCCTGGGATGAGCAGTTCTTC.

The chain combines TRBV2 with TRBJ1-1, with D possibly matching TRBD1 (6 bases). Germline V gene sequence: CDR1 SNHLY, CDR2 FYNNEI. The CDR3 length is 14 residues. V was cut by 6 bases and J by 0 bases, with 11 bases left in between. The CDR3 DNA follows: TGTGCCAGCAGGGGGGGGCGCATGAACACTGAAGCTTTCTTT. Translation: CASRGGRMNTEAFF.

This chain uses TRBV15 with TRBJ1-4, with D possibly being TRBD1 (5 bases). Deletions cut 5 bases from V and 8 bases from J, with 24 bases between. This CDR3 contains 17 residues. Germline lookup yields CDR1 LNHNV and CDR2 YYDKDF (reference sequence). CDR3 amino acids: CATSPIFGGRGEEKLFF. Written as DNA, the CDR3 is TGTGCCACCAGCCCGATCTTCGGGGGTAGAGGGGAGGAAAAACTGTTTTTT.

The CDR3 loop is CASSLRTGTSTDTQYF. DNA of the CDR3: TGTGCCAGCAGTTTAAGAACAGGGACTAGCACAGATACGCAGTATTTT. The rearrangement uses TRBV28 and TRBJ2-3; D could derive from TRBD1 or TRBD2 (6 bases each). CDR3 size: 16 residues. Germline CDR1 is MDHEN and CDR2 is SYDVKM. Trimming cost V 2 bases and J 0 bases, with 12 bases left between them.

V gene TRBV28 combines with J gene TRBJ2-1; possibly TRBD1 for D (6 bases). The CDR3 has 14 amino acids. Germline V lookup: CDR1 MDHEN, CDR2 SYDVKM. V gave up 6 bases and J gave up 3 bases, with 12 bases separating them. The CDR3 loop is CASSPLRGYNEQFF. In DNA, the CDR3 is TGTGCCAGCAGCCCGCTCAGGGGCTACAATGAGCAGTTCTTC.

The chain links TRBV6-5 to TRBJ2-1, with TRBD2 matching 7 bases. This CDR3 contains 15 residues. The germline V gene has CDR1 MNHEY and CDR2 SVGAGI. The V gene end was trimmed by 4 bases and the J gene end by 5 bases; junction bases not matched to a gene: 8. The CDR3 loop reads CASSFRASGHNEQFF. The CDR3 region has the DNA TGTGCCAGCAGTTTTCGGGCTAGCGGACACAATGAGCAGTTCTTC.

Notes on this clone: Mismatch with germline at one junction end may stem from a read error. The rearrangement uses TRBV5-1 and TRBJ2-7; 12 nucleotides line up with TRBD1. The CDR3 consists of 14 residues. In germline, CDR1 is SGHRS, CDR2 YFSETQ. The CDR3 bases are TGCGCCAGCAGCACCGGGACAGGGGGCATCGAGCAGTGCTTC. It is translated as CASSTGTGGIEQCF.

The chain joins TRBV7-9 to TRBJ2-7; 14 positions agree with TRBD2. Germline CDR1 SEHNR, CDR2 FQNEAQ (reference sequence). This CDR3 region has 16 residues. J lost 6 bases, V lost 4 bases, and 8 bases had no gene match. CDR3 residues: CASSSGTSGRRGEQYF. Written as DNA, the CDR3 is TGTGCCAGCAGCTCCGGGACTAGCGGGAGAAGAGGCGAGCAGTACTTC. Full variable domain (outside the CDR3, taken from reference TRBV7-9 and TRBJ2-7): DTGVSQNPRHKITKRGQNVTFRCDPISEHNRLYWYRQTLGQGPEFLTYFQNEAQLEKSRLLSDRFSAERPKGSFSTLEIQRTEQGDSAMYLCASSSGTSGRRGEQYFGPGTRLTVT.

The gene calls are TRBV9 and TRBJ2-3; 10 bases fit TRBD2. J gave up 4 bases and V 0 bases, and 8 bases lay outside the gene matches. The CDR3 totals 17 residues. Per the germline V gene, CDR1 is SGDLS and CDR2 is YYNGEE. The CDR3 loop reads CASSVGPAGGLADTQYF. The CDR3 DNA is TGTGCCAGCAGCGTAGGGCCAGCGGGAGGGCTGGCAGATACGCAGTATTTT.

The chain carries TRBV6-6 and TRBJ2-7; D ambiguous. Germline assignment: CDR1 MNHNY and CDR2 SVGAGI (reference sequence). V gave up 4 bases and J gave up 6 bases, with 13 bases separating them. This CDR3 spans 13 amino acids. CDR3 sequence: CASSWTASAEQYF. CDR3 DNA sequence: TGTGCCAGCAGTTGGACGGCGTCGGCCGAGCAGTACTTC.

The chain uses TRBV28 and TRBJ2-2; D is perhaps TRBD2 (5 bases). This CDR3 region has 16 residues. V was pared by 2 bases and J by 3 bases, with 13 bases between. Germline assignment: CDR1 MDHEN and CDR2 SYDVKM. The CDR3 nucleotides are TGTGCCAGCAGTTTAAGGCTAGCTAAACACACCGGGGAGCTGTTTTTT. It codes for CASSLRLAKHTGELFF.

This clone appeared a few times. V and J are TRBV6-1 and TRBJ2-2; no reliable D call. The CDR3 is made up of 13 amino acids. Germline assignment: CDR1 MNHNS and CDR2 SASEGT. V was clipped by 6 bases and J by 1 base, with 6 bases between them. The CDR3 DNA follows: TGTGCCAGCAGCGGCGGGAACACCGGGGAGCTGTTTTTT. Protein: CASSGGNTGELFF.

This clone has only a few counts. Other DNA sequences in this sample translate to the same CDR3. The genes are TRBV9 and TRBJ2-1, with D hard to call. Germline-derived CDR1 and CDR2 are SGDLS and YYNGEE. The CDR3 has 13 amino acids. V shed 0 bases and J shed 7 bases, with 8 bases lying between them. The CDR3 sequence: CASSVATSNEQFF. The CDR3, as DNA: TGTGCCAGCAGCGTAGCTACGTCAAATGAGCAGTTCTTC.

The rearrangement joins TRBV9 to TRBJ2-1; D tentatively fits TRBD1 or TRBD2 (5 bases each). The CDR3 consists of 16 residues. Germline V gives CDR1 SGDLS, CDR2 YYNGEE. Trimming removed 0 bases from V and 8 bases from J, with 18 bases in between. The CDR3 loop is CASSVEGSWSFDEQFF. CDR3 DNA: TGTGCCAGCAGCGTAGAGGGGAGCTGGTCCTTCGATGAGCAGTTCTTC.

The V call is TRBV15, the J call TRBJ2-7, with 12 nucleotides matching TRBD2. Germline V gene lookup returns CDR1 LNHNV and CDR2 YYDKDF (reference sequence). This CDR3 spans 15 amino acids. V lost 5 bases, J lost 7 bases, and 9 bases stayed unmatched. CDR3 protein: CATSSRLAGEGEQYF. In DNA form, the CDR3 reads TGTGCCACCAGCTCCCGACTAGCGGGAGAAGGGGAGCAGTACTTC.

The chain carries TRBV5-1 and TRBJ2-5; unclear D gene. Trimming removed 0 bases at V and 1 base at J, with 7 bases between. Germline assignment: CDR1 SGHRS and CDR2 YFSETQ. The CDR3 totals 14 residues. The CDR3 sequence: CASSLGRLQETQYF. DNA for the CDR3: TGCGCCAGCAGCTTGGGGAGACTCCAAGAGACCCAGTACTTC.

The genes are TRBV9 and TRBJ2-7; TRBD1 matches 9 bases. CDR3 size: 14 residues. The ends lost 3 bases at V and 4 bases at J; junction bases unmatched: 5. Germline V CDR1 and CDR2: SGDLS, YYNGEE. The CDR3 spells CASSATTGGYEQYF. CDR3 sequence (DNA): TGTGCCAGCAGCGCGACGACAGGGGGTTACGAGCAGTACTTC.

This clone appeared a single time. The gene calls are TRBV2 and TRBJ2-5; 10 bases align to TRBD1. CDR1 is SNHLY, CDR2 FYNNEI, per germline. The CDR3 sequence is 14 residues long. V dropped 6 bases and J dropped 5; count of bases not matched to a gene: 6. CDR3 sequence (DNA): TGTGCCAGCAGCGGGGACAGGGGATTCGAGACCCAGTACTTC. Translated, it gives CASSGDRGFETQYF.